This TCR beta chain was recovered during a study of blood T cell repertoires in COVID-19 (dated by TCRdb to about 2020). In terms of the full investigation: Collaborator samples came from the United States, Italy and Spain and covered acute and convalescent phases of COVID-19. Subjects who had been exposed to COVID-19, were actively infected with it, or had recovered from it provided the deeply sampled blood TCRbeta repertoires that made up the dataset. The repertoires were released in a freely available public database meant as a resource for research on the immune response to SARS-CoV-2. The prospective study material was composed of cDNA or gDNA derived from T cells, B-cell-depleted T cells, or PBMCs. Where available, HLA class I and class II types were taken from metadata supplied by the sample provider and were not determined by assay-based typing. A de-identified subject ID, COVID-19 status, age in years and sex were almost always included in the sample metadata. The samples were drawn from the first 160 participants of the ongoing ImmuneRACE study and from some 1,300 subjects provided by 6 global collaborators.

About this clone itself: Its antigen remains unidentified. Within one base of it there is no much larger clone, and no base qualities were kept.

TCRbeta CDR3 regions were amplified from genomic DNA using the immunoSEQ Assay, a bias-controlled multiplex PCR. In the paper's pipeline: The number of nucleated cells in each sample was estimated by amplification of reference gene primers within the assay. To quantify the absolute abundance of each unique TCRbeta CDR3 rearrangement, sequence reads were collapsed and filtered. For each sample, productive Simpson clonality was calculated as the square root of Simpson's diversity index over productive rearrangements. The clones in this table, taken by TCRdb from immuneACCESS, are in-frame only. Not every clone is retained; where verified, under half of the shortfall comes from an unresolved V gene, and the cause of the rest is unknown. V and J calls and clone size are those listed in that table; D and trimming were worked out from the DNA. The sample records under 200,000 clones, around 86% of which are singletons. The top ten clonotypes cover 4.5% to 7% of the sample.

Spanning cysteine to phenylalanine, the CDR3 consists of 12 amino acids. Only the CDR3 DNA is retained, 36 bases long and in frame from the first base. Deletion took 9 bases off V and 7 bases off J, with a span of 15 bases between the germline ends. CDR1 LNHDA and CDR2 SQIVND are derived from the germline V gene (reference sequence). Paper-wide results and their limitations: The amount of clinical and demographic metadata varied by source and participant and was provided uncurated.

Enrolling through a virtual design, the prospective study's participants ranged in age from roughly 18 to 95 years and lived across roughly 24 United States geographic areas. To assign participants to cohorts, the prospective study relied on clinical history that participants themselves reported in a screening survey and a study questionnaire. In the prospective study, whole blood, serum and a nasopharyngeal or oropharyngeal swab were collected from each participant by mobile phlebotomists. Participants in the prospective study had the option to provide additional blood draws and questionnaires over an approximately 2-month period. Before DNA extraction, prospective study blood samples were shipped either frozen or at room temperature.

The sequenced material came from PBMCs or T cells enriched from blood (not recorded which). The chain joins TRBV19 to TRBJ1-1; possibly the D gene is TRBD1, per 5 matching bases. The sequence derives from a man aged 40-49 years with acute COVID-19. At the DNA level, the sequence is TGTGCCAGCCGGTCGATGCAGGGTGAAGCTTTCTTT. This is translated as CASRSMQGEAFF.